A selection of T cell receptor beta chains follows, all from one sample in a study of shared clonotypes between healthy human individuals. Repertoires were generated with immunoSEQ multiplex PCR, while TCRdb's copy carries only in-frame clones and drops some. The table records around 2.3 million clones, approximately 96% of them present only once. Sequenced sample: naive CD4+ T cells sorted from blood. These receptors originate from a man aged 18-30 years in good health. CDR3s include the opening cysteine and the closing phenylalanine or tryptophan. The D gene is left open where the match is weak. Size is stated for part of the rows, as once, few or many counts, or as a class when the clone is expanded.

j_call d_call cdr3_length clone_size v_call cdr3_aa cdr3_nt
TRBJ2-3 TRBD1 14 - TRBV5-4 CASSTGTGVDTQYF TGTGCCAGCAGTACCGGGACAGGGGTGGATACGCAGTATTTT
TRBJ1-5 - 13 - TRBV7-9 CASSPGGDQPQHF TGTGCCAGCAGCCCCGGGGGGGATCAGCCCCAGCATTTT
TRBJ1-2 - 11 - TRBV30 CAWRILKGYTF TGTGCCTGGAGAATACTGAAGGGCTACACCTTC
TRBJ2-7 - 12 - TRBV28 CASSGREYEQYF TGTGCCAGCAGCGGCAGGGAGTACGAGCAGTACTTC
TRBJ2-5 TRBD1 16 - TRBV13 CASSTRQGRRQETQYF TGTGCCAGCAGCACCCGACAGGGAAGGAGGCAAGAGACCCAGTACTTC
TRBJ1-2 TRBD1 14 - TRBV4-2 CASSQRTGYDGYTF TGTGCCAGCAGCCAGCGGACAGGGTACGATGGCTACACCTTC
TRBJ1-5 TRBD1 17 once TRBV7-8 CASSFRGTGLGNQPQHF TGTGCCAGCAGCTTCCGTGGGACAGGTCTAGGCAATCAGCCCCAGCATTTT
TRBJ2-5 - 11 - TRBV11-3 CASRIQETQYF TGTGCCAGCAGGATCCAAGAGACCCAGTACTTC
TRBJ1-2 - 14 - TRBV6-5 CASSYAGGNYGYTF TGTGCCAGCAGTTACGCTGGAGGGAACTATGGCTACACCTTC
TRBJ2-7 - 13 - TRBV11-2 CASSFQSSYEQYF TGTGCCAGCAGCTTCCAGAGCTCCTACGAGCAGTACTTC
TRBJ1-5 TRBD1 15 - TRBV7-9 CASSLQGQINQPQHF TGTGCCAGCAGCCTCCAGGGACAGATCAATCAGCCCCAGCATTTT
TRBJ2-1 TRBD2 15 - TRBV7-9 CASRPGLAPGNEQFF TGTGCCAGCCGACCGGGACTAGCCCCTGGGAATGAGCAGTTCTTC
TRBJ1-4 - 12 once TRBV6-6 CASSYSFEKLFF TGTGCCAGCAGTTACTCGTTTGAAAAACTGTTTTTT
TRBJ1-3 - 16 - TRBV30 CAWSVPGTGSGNTIYF TGTGCCTGGAGTGTACCCGGAACAGGCTCTGGAAACACCATATATTTT
TRBJ2-5 TRBD2 16 - TRBV9 CASSVERTSGQETQYF TGTGCCAGCAGCGTAGAGCGGACTAGTGGGCAAGAGACCCAGTACTTC
TRBJ2-3 TRBD1 15 once TRBV29-1 CSTLSNTGGADTQYF TGCAGCACCCTCTCGAACACAGGGGGTGCAGATACGCAGTATTTT
TRBJ2-3 TRBD2 12 - TRBV2 CASTGGPDTQYF TGTGCCAGCACGGGGGGGCCAGATACGCAGTATTTT
TRBJ1-1 - 11 - TRBV20-1 CSARDRRLAFF TGCAGTGCTAGAGATCGTCGGCTGGCTTTCTTT
TRBJ2-7 - 13 - TRBV6-5 CASSLRDSYEQYF TGTGCCAGCAGTCTCAGGGACTCCTACGAGCAGTACTTC
TRBJ1-1 - 14 - TRBV6-1 CASSVNEGNTEAFF TGTGCCAGCAGCGTCAACGAGGGGAACACTGAAGCTTTCTTT
TRBJ2-3 - 13 - TRBV18 CASFAGSSDTQYF TGTGCCAGCTTTGCCGGGAGCTCAGATACGCAGTATTTT
TRBJ2-3 - 12 once TRBV2 CASSDNTLTEYF TGTGCCAGCAGTGACAACACCCTCACCGAGTATTTT
TRBJ2-2 - 16 - TRBV6-6 CASSPILQGRTGELFF TGTGCCAGCAGCCCGATTTTACAGGGCCGGACCGGGGAGCTGTTTTTT
TRBJ2-3 TRBD2 15 - TRBV7-2 CASSFSGSGTDTQYF TGTGCCAGCAGCTTTAGCGGGAGCGGCACAGATACGCAGTATTTT
TRBJ2-1 TRBD2 14 - TRBV2 CASSGTSGIREQFF TGTGCCAGCAGCGGGACTAGCGGGATCAGAGAGCAGTTCTTC
TRBJ2-2 - 11 - TRBV10-3 CAIQNTGELFF TGTGCCATTCAGAACACCGGGGAGCTGTTTTTT
TRBJ1-6 - 14 - TRBV28 CASSLEIPNSPLHF TGTGCCAGCAGTTTAGAGATACCAAATTCACCCCTCCACTTT
TRBJ1-1 - 13 - TRBV12-5 CASGSGINTEAFF TGTGCTAGTGGATCCGGGATCAACACTGAAGCTTTCTTT
TRBJ1-3 - 16 - TRBV9 CASSGSSIPPGNTIYF TGTGCCAGCAGCGGGTCTTCAATCCCCCCTGGAAACACCATATATTTT
TRBJ2-7 - 14 - TRBV6-5 CASSYMAVGYEQYF TGTGCCAGCAGTTACATGGCCGTGGGTTACGAGCAGTACTTC
TRBJ1-4 - 15 few TRBV5-1 CASSLAGRPNEKLFF TGCGCCAGCAGCTTGGCAGGGAGGCCTAATGAAAAACTGTTTTTT
TRBJ1-1 - 11 - TRBV6-1 CASRQGTEAFF TGTGCCAGCAGGCAGGGCACTGAAGCTTTCTTT
TRBJ2-4 TRBD2 12 - TRBV7-2 CASTPGGNIQYF TGTGCCAGCACGCCGGGGGGGAACATTCAGTACTTC
TRBJ1-6 TRBD1 15 - TRBV5-4 CASSSKQGGHSPLHF TGTGCCAGCAGCTCCAAACAGGGGGGTCATTCACCCCTCCACTTT
TRBJ1-1 - 14 - TRBV11-2 CASTSGYLATEAFF TGTGCCAGCACCTCGGGCTACCTAGCCACTGAAGCTTTCTTT
TRBJ1-6 - 14 - TRBV21-1 CASSKRRGDSPLHF TGTGCCAGCAGCAAACGGAGAGGGGATTCACCCCTCCACTTT
TRBJ2-2 - 13 - TRBV5-4 CASSLDWGGELFF TGTGCCAGCAGCTTGGATTGGGGCGGGGAGCTGTTTTTT
TRBJ1-1 - 15 - TRBV4-3 CASSLGQTMNTEAFF TGCGCCAGCAGCCTTGGACAGACCATGAACACTGAAGCTTTCTTT
TRBJ2-3 - 14 - TRBV10-1 CASSESAGWDTQYF TGCGCCAGCAGTGAGTCAGCGGGTTGGGATACGCAGTATTTT
TRBJ2-2 - 12 - TRBV25-1 CAAGRGTGELFF TGTGCCGCGGGTCGGGGCACCGGGGAGCTGTTTTTT
TRBJ1-4 - 15 - TRBV6-5 CASSPSGGQREKLFF TGTGCCAGCAGCCCCTCCGGGGGGCAAAGGGAAAAACTGTTTTTT
TRBJ1-4 - 14 - TRBV6-1 CASRPGLPNEKLFF TGTGCCAGCAGGCCGGGACTTCCAAATGAAAAACTGTTTTTT
TRBJ1-4 - 14 - TRBV5-5 CASSPQVTSGKLFF TGTGCCAGCAGCCCACAGGTGACTTCGGGAAAACTGTTTTTT
TRBJ1-2 - 15 - TRBV5-1 CASRVPYREGDGYTF TGCGCCAGCAGGGTCCCGTACAGGGAGGGAGATGGCTACACCTTC
TRBJ1-5 - 15 - TRBV6-5 CASSFGTGRNQPQHF TGTGCCAGCAGTTTCGGAACAGGGCGAAATCAGCCCCAGCATTTT
TRBJ2-1 TRBD2 14 - TRBV10-1 CASSKRTSLNEQFF TGCGCCAGCAGTAAGAGGACTAGCCTGAATGAGCAGTTCTTC
TRBJ2-5 TRBD2 16 - TRBV11-2 CASSSPFGGGRETQYF TGTGCCAGCAGCTCCCCATTCGGGGGAGGGAGGGAGACCCAGTACTTC